This entry features one T cell receptor beta chain sequence. The clone's antigen remains unknown. The junction departs from germline at one end; a sequencing error may be responsible. The immunoSEQ Assay, a bias-controlled multiplex PCR, was used to amplify TCRbeta CDR3 regions from genomic DNA. Under the source paper's analysis protocol: Nucleated cell counts per sample were estimated from amplification of reference gene primers within the assay. To quantify the absolute abundance of each unique TCRbeta CDR3 rearrangement, sequence reads were collapsed and filtered. For each sample, productive Simpson clonality was calculated as the square root of Simpson's diversity index over productive rearrangements. TCRdb re-hosts the immuneACCESS table, in-frame sequences only. Its copies lack some clones; in the studies checked, an unresolved V gene accounts for under half of them, and the cause for the rest is not known. V, J and clone size derive from that table, while D and trimming were established from the DNA sequence. For this sample the table gives over 150,000 clones, of which around 83% were detected only once. Around an eighth of the sample is held by the ten biggest clonotypes.

Via the germline V gene (reference sequence), CDR1 is SSHAT and CDR2 FNYEAQ. Reading from cysteine to phenylalanine, the CDR3 counts 14 amino acids. CDR3 DNA is the only sequence kept; it has 42 bases, read in frame from the first base. In Seattle, one collaborating source enrolled patients while the infection was active and tracked those patients longitudinally over the course of disease. Collaborating institutions collected whole blood in K2EDTA tubes following their own protocols. Collaborator samples were shipped for TCRbeta analysis as frozen whole blood, isolated PBMCs, or DNA extracted from either sample type. These data come from a study of blood T cell repertoires in COVID-19 (dated by TCRdb to 2018 to 2021). Looking at the study overall: Collaborator samples came from the United States, Italy and Spain and covered acute and convalescent phases of COVID-19. The prospective study material was composed of cDNA or gDNA derived from T cells, B-cell-depleted T cells, or PBMCs. The dataset comprised deeply sampled blood TCRbeta repertoires from subjects exposed to, actively infected with, or recovered from COVID-19. The repertoires were made available in a free public database intended to serve as a resource for research on the immune response to SARS-CoV-2. Samples were obtained from the ongoing ImmuneRACE study (first 160 participants) and from over 1,000 subjects provided by 6 global collaborators. Nearly every sample came with metadata listing a de-identified subject ID, COVID-19 status, age in years and sex. Where HLA class I and class II types were available, the types were taken from metadata supplied by the sample provider, not from assay-based typing. Overall study results and their limits: Clinical and demographic metadata were provided uncurated, with the amount varying by source and participant.

The receptor was isolated from a woman aged 55-69 years with COVID-19, enrolled during active disease. The source material was peripheral blood. In this chain, TRBV7-7 is recombined with TRBJ2-1, with the identity of the D gene unclear. The sequenced DNA is TGTGCTAGCAGCTTAGACCTTAAGAGGCATGAGCAGTTCTTC. Protein translation: CASSLDLKRHEQFF.